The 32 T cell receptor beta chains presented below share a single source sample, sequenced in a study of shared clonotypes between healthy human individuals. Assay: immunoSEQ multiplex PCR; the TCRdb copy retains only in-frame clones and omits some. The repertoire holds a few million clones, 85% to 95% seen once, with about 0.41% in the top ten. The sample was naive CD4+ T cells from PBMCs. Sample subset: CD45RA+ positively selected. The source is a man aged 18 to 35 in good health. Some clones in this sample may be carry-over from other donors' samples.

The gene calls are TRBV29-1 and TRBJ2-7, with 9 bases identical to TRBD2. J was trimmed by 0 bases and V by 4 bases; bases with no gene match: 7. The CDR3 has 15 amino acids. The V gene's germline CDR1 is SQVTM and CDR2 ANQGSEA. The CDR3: CSVAIAGVGSYEQYF. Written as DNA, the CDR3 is TGCAGCGTTGCTATAGCGGGGGTGGGCTCCTACGAGCAGTACTTC.

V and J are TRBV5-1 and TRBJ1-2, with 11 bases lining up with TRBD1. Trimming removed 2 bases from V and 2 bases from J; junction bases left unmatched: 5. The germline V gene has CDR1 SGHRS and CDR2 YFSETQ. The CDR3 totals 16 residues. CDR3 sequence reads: CASSLGQGALNYGYTF. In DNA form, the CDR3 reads TGCGCCAGCAGCTTAGGACAGGGGGCTTTGAACTATGGCTACACCTTC. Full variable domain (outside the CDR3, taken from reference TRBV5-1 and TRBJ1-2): KAGVTQTPRYLIKTRGQQVTLSCSPISGHRSVSWYQQTPGQGLQFLFEYFSETQRNKGNFPGRFSGRQFSNSRSEMNVSTLELGDSALYLCASSLGQGALNYGYTFGSGTRLTVV.

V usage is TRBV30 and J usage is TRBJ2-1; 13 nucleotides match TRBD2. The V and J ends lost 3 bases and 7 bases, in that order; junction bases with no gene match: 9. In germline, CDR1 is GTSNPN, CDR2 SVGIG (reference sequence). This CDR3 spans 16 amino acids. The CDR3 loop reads CAWRPRTSGGYNEQFF. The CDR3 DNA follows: TGTGCCTGGAGACCCCGGACTAGCGGGGGTTATAATGAGCAGTTCTTC.

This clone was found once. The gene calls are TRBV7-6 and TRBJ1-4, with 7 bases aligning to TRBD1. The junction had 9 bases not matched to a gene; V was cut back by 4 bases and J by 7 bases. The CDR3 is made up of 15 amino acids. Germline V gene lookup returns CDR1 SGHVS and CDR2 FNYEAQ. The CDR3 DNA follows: TGTGCCAGCAGCTCCAAGGGGGCGATTGGTGAAAAACTGTTTTTT. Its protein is CASSSKGAIGEKLFF. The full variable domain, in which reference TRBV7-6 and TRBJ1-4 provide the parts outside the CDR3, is GAGVSQSPRYKVTKRGQDVALRCDPISGHVSLYWYRQALGQGPEFLTYFNYEAQQDKSGLPNDRFSAERPEGSISTLTIQRTEQRDSAMYRCASSSKGAIGEKLFFGSGTQLSVL.

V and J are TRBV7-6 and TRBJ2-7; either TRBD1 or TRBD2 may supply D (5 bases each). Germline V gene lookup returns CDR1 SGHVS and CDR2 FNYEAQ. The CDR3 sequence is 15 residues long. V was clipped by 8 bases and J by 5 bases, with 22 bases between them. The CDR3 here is CASPSPGPYSNEQYF. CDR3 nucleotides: TGTGCCAGCCCATCACCGGGACCCTACTCAAACGAGCAGTACTTC.

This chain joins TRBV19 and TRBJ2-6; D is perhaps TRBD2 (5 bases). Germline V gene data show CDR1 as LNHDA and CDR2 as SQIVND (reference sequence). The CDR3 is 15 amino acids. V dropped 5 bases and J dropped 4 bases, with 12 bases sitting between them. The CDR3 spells CASSPGSSGANVLTF. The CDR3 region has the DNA TGTGCCAGTAGTCCGGGGAGTTCAGGGGCCAACGTCCTGACTTTC.

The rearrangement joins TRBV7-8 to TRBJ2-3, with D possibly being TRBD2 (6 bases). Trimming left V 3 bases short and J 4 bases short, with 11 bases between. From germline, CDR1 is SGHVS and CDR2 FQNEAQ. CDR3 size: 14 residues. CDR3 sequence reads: CASSFTGVPDTQYF. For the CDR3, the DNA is TGTGCCAGCAGCTTCACGGGAGTCCCAGATACGCAGTATTTT. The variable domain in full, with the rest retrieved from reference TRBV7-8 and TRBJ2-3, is GAGVSQSPRYKVAKRGQDVALRCDPISGHVSLFWYQQALGQGPEFLTYFQNEAQLDKSGLPSDRFFAERPEGSVSTLKIQRTQQEDSAVYLCASSFTGVPDTQYFGPGTRLTVL.

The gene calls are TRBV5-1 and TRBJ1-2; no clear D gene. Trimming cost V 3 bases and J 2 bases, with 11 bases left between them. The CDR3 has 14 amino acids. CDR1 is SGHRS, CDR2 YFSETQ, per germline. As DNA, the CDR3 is TGCGCCAGCAGCTCCCGGGCCGCGAACTATGGCTACACCTTC. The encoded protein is CASSSRAANYGYTF.

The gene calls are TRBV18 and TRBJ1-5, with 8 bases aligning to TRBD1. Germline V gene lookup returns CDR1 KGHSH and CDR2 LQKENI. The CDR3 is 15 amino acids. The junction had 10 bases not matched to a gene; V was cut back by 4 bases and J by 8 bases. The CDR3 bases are TGTGCCAGCTCACGCGGACAGGGAGGCTTGGAGCCCCAGCATTTT. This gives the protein CASSRGQGGLEPQHF.

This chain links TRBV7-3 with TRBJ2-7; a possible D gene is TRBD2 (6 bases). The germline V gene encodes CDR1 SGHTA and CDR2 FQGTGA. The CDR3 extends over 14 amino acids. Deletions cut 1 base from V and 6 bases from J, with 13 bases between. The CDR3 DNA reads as TGTGCCAGCAGCTTAAGGCGGGAAATCGGCGAGCAGTACTTC. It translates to CASSLRREIGEQYF.

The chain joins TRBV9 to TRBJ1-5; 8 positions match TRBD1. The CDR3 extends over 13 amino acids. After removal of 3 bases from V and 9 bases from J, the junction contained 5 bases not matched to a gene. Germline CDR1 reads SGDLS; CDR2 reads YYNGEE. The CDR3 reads CASSAEQGGPQHF. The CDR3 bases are TGTGCCAGCAGCGCAGAACAGGGGGGGCCCCAGCATTTT.

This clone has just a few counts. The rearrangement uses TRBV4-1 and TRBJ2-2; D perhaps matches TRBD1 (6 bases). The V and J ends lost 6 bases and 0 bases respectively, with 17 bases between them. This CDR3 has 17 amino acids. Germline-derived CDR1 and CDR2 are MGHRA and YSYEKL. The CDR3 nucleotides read TGCGCCAGCAGGGGTCTTCCCCGACAGGCGAACACCGGGGAGCTGTTTTTT. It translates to CASRGLPRQANTGELFF.

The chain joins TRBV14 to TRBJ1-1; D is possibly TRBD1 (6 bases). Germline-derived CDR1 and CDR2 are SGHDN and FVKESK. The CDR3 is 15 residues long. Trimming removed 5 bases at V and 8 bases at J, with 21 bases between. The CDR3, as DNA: TGTGCCAGCAGCTCCCGGACAGTTGGGATAGCCGAAGCTTTCTTT. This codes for CASSSRTVGIAEAFF.

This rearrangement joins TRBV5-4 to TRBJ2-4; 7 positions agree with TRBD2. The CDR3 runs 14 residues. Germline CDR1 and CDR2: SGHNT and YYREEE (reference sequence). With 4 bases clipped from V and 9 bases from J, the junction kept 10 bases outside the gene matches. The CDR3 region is CASSPGTTLGIQYF. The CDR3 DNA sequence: TGTGCCAGCAGCCCTGGGACTACCCTGGGCATTCAGTACTTC. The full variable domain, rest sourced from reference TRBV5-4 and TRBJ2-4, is ETGVTQSPTHLIKTRGQQVTLRCSSQSGHNTVSWYQQALGQGPQFIFQYYREEENGRGNFPPRFSGLQFPNYSSELNVNALELDDSALYLCASSPGTTLGIQYFGAGTRLSVL.

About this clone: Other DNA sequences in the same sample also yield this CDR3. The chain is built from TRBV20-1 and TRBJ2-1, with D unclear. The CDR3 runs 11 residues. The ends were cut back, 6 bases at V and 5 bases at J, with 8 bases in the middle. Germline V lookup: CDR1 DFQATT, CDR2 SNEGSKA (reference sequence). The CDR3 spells CSARLDNEQFF. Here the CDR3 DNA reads TGCAGTGCGAGACTTGACAATGAGCAGTTCTTC.

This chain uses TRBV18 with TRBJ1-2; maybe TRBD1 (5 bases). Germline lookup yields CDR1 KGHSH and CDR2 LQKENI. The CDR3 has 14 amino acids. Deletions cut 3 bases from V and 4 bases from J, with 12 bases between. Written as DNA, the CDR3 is TGTGCCAGCTCACCCACCAGGGTTGCCTATGGCTACACCTTC. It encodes CASSPTRVAYGYTF.

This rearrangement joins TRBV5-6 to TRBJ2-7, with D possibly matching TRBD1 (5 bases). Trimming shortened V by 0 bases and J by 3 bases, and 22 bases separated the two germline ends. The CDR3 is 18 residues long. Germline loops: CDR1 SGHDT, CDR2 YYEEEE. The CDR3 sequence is CASSLVNVGAGFYYEQYF. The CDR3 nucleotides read TGTGCCAGCAGCTTGGTAAATGTGGGCGCAGGGTTCTACTACGAGCAGTACTTC.

The CDR3: CASSLRTSNTNEQFF. DNA for the CDR3: TGTGCCAGCAGCTTAAGGACTAGCAACACCAATGAGCAGTTCTTC. The chain combines TRBV7-3 with TRBJ2-1, with TRBD2 identical over 8 bases. The ends lost 1 base at V and 6 bases at J; junction bases unmatched: 5. CDR3 length: 15 amino acids. The germline CDR1 and CDR2 sequences are SGHTA and FQGTGA. Full variable domain (outside the CDR3, taken from reference TRBV7-3 and TRBJ2-1): GAGVSQTPSNKVTEKGKYVELRCDPISGHTALYWYRQSLGQGPEFLIYFQGTGAADDSGLPNDRFFAVRPEGSVSTLKIQRTERGDSAVYLCASSLRTSNTNEQFFGPGTRLTVL.

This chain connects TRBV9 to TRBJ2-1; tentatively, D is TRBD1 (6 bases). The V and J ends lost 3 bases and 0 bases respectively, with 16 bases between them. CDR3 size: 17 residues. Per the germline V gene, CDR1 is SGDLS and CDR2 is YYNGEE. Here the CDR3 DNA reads TGTGCCAGCAGCGCAGGGTCAGGGGCCGGCTCCTACAATGAGCAGTTCTTC. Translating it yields CASSAGSGAGSYNEQFF.

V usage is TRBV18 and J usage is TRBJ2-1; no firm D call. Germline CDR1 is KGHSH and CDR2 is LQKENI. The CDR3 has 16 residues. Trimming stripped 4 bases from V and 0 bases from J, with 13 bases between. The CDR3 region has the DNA TGTGCCAGCTCACGATCTACTACTTCCTCCTACAATGAGCAGTTCTTC. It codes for CASSRSTTSSYNEQFF.

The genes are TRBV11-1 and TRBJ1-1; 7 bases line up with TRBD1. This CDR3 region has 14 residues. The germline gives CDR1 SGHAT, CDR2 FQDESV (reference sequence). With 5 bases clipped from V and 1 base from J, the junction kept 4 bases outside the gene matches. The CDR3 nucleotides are TGTGCCAGCAGCCCTGGACAGGCGAACACTGAAGCTTTCTTT. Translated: CASSPGQANTEAFF. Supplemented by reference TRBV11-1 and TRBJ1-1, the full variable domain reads EAEVAQSPRYKITEKSQAVAFWCDPISGHATLYWYRQILGQGPELLVQFQDESVVDDSQLPKDRFSAERLKGVDSTLKIQPAELGDSAMYLCASSPGQANTEAFFGQGTRLTVV.

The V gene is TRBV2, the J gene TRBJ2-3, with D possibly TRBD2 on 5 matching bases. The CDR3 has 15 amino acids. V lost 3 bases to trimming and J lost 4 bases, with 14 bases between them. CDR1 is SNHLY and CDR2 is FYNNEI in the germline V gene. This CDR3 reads CASSERATPADTQYF. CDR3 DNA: TGTGCCAGCAGTGAGAGGGCGACACCTGCAGATACGCAGTATTTT.

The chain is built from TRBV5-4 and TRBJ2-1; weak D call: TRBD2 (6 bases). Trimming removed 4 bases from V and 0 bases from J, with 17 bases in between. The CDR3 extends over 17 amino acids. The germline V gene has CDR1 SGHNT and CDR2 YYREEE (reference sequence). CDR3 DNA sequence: TGTGCCAGCAGCCCCACCGGGAGTGAGAGCTCCTACAATGAGCAGTTCTTC. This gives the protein CASSPTGSESSYNEQFF.

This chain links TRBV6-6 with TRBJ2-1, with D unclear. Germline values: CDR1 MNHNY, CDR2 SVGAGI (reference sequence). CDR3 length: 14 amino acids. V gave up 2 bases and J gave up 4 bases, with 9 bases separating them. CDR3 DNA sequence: TGTGCCAGCAGTTACCTGGGGTCTTACAATGAGCAGTTCTTC. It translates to CASSYLGSYNEQFF.

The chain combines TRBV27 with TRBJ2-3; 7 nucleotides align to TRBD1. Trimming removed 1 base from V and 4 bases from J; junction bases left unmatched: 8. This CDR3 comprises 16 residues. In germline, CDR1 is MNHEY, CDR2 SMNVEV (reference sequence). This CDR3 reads CASSLYPMTGPDTQYF. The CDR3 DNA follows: TGTGCCAGCAGTTTATACCCAATGACAGGGCCAGATACGCAGTATTTT.

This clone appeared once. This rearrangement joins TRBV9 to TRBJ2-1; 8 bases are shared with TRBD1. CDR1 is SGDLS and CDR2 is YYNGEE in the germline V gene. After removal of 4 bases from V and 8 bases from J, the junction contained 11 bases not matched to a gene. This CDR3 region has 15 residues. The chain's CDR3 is CASSPQTGEVDEQFF. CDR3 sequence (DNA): TGTGCCAGCAGCCCACAGACAGGGGAGGTGGATGAGCAGTTCTTC. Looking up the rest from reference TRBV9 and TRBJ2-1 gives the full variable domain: DSGVTQTPKHLITATGQRVTLRCSPRSGDLSVYWYQQSLDQGLQFLIQYYNGEERAKGNILERFSAQQFPDLHSELNLSSLELGDSALYFCASSPQTGEVDEQFFGPGTRLTVL.

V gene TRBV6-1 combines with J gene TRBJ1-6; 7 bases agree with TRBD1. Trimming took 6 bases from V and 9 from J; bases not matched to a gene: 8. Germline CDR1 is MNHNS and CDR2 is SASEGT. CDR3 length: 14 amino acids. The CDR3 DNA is TGTGCCAGCAGCGTTGGGGAGGGGGCTTCACCCCTCCACTTT. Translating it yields CASSVGEGASPLHF.

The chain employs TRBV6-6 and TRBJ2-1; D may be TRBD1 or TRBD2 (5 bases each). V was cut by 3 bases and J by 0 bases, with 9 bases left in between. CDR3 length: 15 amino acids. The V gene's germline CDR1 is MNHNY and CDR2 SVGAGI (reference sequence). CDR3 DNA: TGTGCCAGCAGTTATAAGGGGAGCTCCTACAATGAGCAGTTCTTC. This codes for CASSYKGSSYNEQFF.

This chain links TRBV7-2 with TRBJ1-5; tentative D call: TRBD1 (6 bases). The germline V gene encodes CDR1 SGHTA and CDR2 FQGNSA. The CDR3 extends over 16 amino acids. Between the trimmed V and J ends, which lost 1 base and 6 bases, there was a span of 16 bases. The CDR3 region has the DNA TGTGCCAGCAGCTTAGTTCCGGCCAGAGGGGGTCAGCCCCAGCATTTT. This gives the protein CASSLVPARGGQPQHF.

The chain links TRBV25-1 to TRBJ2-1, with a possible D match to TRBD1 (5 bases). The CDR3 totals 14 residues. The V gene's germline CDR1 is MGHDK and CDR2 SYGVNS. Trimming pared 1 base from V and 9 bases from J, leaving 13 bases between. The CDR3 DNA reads TGTGCCAGCAGTGAATCAACAGGTTTTGGTGAGCAGTTCTTC. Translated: CASSESTGFGEQFF.

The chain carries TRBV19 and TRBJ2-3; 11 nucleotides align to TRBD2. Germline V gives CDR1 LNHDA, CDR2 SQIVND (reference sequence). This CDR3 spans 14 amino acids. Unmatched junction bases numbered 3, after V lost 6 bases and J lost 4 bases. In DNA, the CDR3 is TGTGCCAGTAGCCCACTAGCGGGAGCAGATACGCAGTATTTT. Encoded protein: CASSPLAGADTQYF.

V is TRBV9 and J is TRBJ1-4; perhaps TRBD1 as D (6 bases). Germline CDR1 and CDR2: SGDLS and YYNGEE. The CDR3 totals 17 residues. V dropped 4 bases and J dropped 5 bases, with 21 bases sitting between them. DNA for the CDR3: TGTGCCAGCAGCCCAAGGGGTGACAGGAGGATCAATGAAAAACTGTTTTTT. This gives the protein CASSPRGDRRINEKLFF.